This passage covers 28 T cell receptor beta chains from one sample sequenced in a study of T cells after yellow fever vaccination. MiXCR was run by TCRdb on the 5' RACE reads, yielding one entry per CDR3 protein. The repertoire holds about 580,000 distinct CDR3 sequences, with roughly a sixth as singletons. The specimen was PBMCs, collected 5 to 6 days after the first yellow fever vaccination. Receptor source: a man younger than 35 who received the YFV17D yellow fever vaccine.

The chain links TRBV4-1 to TRBJ1-4; D is ambiguous. The CDR3 is 15 residues long. V was pared by 1 base and J by 8 bases, with 14 bases between. The germline V gene encodes CDR1 MGHRA and CDR2 YSYEKL. CDR3 DNA sequence: TGCGCCAGCAGCCAAGTATCCGGGGTAGGGGAAAAACTGTTTTTT. Encoded protein: CASSQVSGVGEKLFF.

This clonotype was counted a few times. The chain employs TRBV12-3 or TRBV12-4 and TRBJ2-2; TRBD2 matches 8 bases. This CDR3 has 15 amino acids. The junction had 9 bases not matched to a gene; V was cut back by 6 bases and J by 6 bases. The CDR3 loop reads CASRPGGPRAGELFF. The CDR3 region has the DNA TGTGCCAGCAGACCGGGGGGGCCCAGGGCCGGGGAGCTGTTTTTT.

This clonotype came up a few times. The CDR3 DNA reads TGTGCCAGCAGTAGCCTGGTTCTATGGGGTGAGCAGTTCTTC. Translating gives CASSSLVLWGEQFF. This chain links TRBV27 with TRBJ2-1; D ambiguous. Trimming took 5 bases from V and 9 from J, leaving 17 bases between them. Germline V CDR1 and CDR2: MNHEY, SMNVEV (reference sequence). CDR3 length: 14 residues.

This clonotype was counted a few times. The V call is TRBV7-9, the J call TRBJ2-2; D is uncertain. Trimming cost V 4 bases and J 6 bases, with 15 bases left between them. The germline gives CDR1 SEHNR, CDR2 FQNEAQ (reference sequence). This CDR3 spans 15 amino acids. The CDR3 coding sequence is TGTGCCAGCAGCTCAAATGGGCAAAATCCCGGGGAGCTGTTTTTT. Translated: CASSSNGQNPGELFF.

This clonotype was seen a few times. The V gene is TRBV28, the J gene TRBJ2-3, with 9 bases aligning to TRBD2. V dropped 8 bases and J dropped 6; count of bases not matched to a gene: 21. CDR3 length: 18 residues. Germline CDR1 and CDR2: MDHEN and SYDVKM. The CDR3 sequence is CASCLALLRGGAEDTQYF. CDR3 sequence (DNA): TGTGCCAGCTGCCTAGCCCTCTTACGCGGGGGGGCCGAGGATACGCAGTATTTT.

A few counts support this clonotype. The V gene is TRBV11-1, the J gene TRBJ1-5, with a tentative D call TRBD1 (6 bases). Germline CDR1 is SGHAT and CDR2 is FQDESV (reference sequence). The length of the CDR3 is 18 residues. The V end was cut by 0 bases, the J end by 2 bases, with 17 bases between. This chain's CDR3 is CASSLAHREEGRNQPQHF. The CDR3 DNA reads TGTGCCAGCAGCTTAGCCCACAGGGAAGAGGGACGCAATCAGCCCCAGCATTTT.

The chain recombines TRBV4-2 with TRBJ2-3; 8 positions agree with TRBD1. V gave up 6 bases and J gave up 3 bases; unmatched junction bases: 11. The CDR3 totals 16 residues. Germline-derived CDR1 and CDR2 are LGHNA and YNFKEQ. The CDR3 nucleotides read TGTGCCAGCAGTTCCGGGGCAGGGGGCGAAACAGATACGCAGTATTTT. It encodes CASSSGAGGETDTQYF.

The V and J genes are TRBV7-9 and TRBJ1-1, with 10 bases aligning to TRBD1. The CDR3 totals 14 residues. Germline loops: CDR1 SEHNR, CDR2 FQNEAQ (reference sequence). Trimming removed 4 bases from V and 5 bases from J; junction bases left unmatched: 4. CDR3 in amino acids: CASSWTGGLTEAFF. The CDR3 nucleotides read TGTGCCAGCAGCTGGACAGGGGGTTTGACTGAAGCTTTCTTT.

The V gene is TRBV10-3, the J gene TRBJ2-3; 8 bases map to TRBD2. After removal of 3 bases from V and 3 bases from J, the junction contained 5 bases not matched to a gene. From germline, CDR1 is ENHRY and CDR2 SYGVKD. The CDR3 consists of 15 residues. CDR3 amino acids: CAISEGSGVTDTQYF. The CDR3 region has the DNA TGTGCCATCAGTGAAGGTAGCGGGGTAACAGATACGCAGTATTTT.

CDR3 protein: CASSFRDSLITGELFF. DNA for the CDR3: TGTGCCAGCAGCTTCCGGGACAGTTTGATCACCGGGGAGCTGTTTTTT. The V call is TRBV12-3 or TRBV12-4, the J call TRBJ2-2; TRBD1 matches 7 bases. V was pared by 6 bases and J by 4 bases, with 11 bases of the junction left unmatched. CDR3 length: 16 residues.

The rearrangement uses TRBV6-2 or TRBV6-3 and TRBJ2-3, with D perhaps given as TRBD1 or TRBD2 (6 bases each). Germline CDR1 is MNHEY and CDR2 is SVGEGT. CDR3 size: 15 residues. Trimming left V 6 bases short and J 2 bases short, with 15 bases between. The CDR3 loop is CASSLLRGVTDTQYF. CDR3 nucleotide sequence: TGTGCCAGCAGCCTCTTGAGGGGGGTCACAGATACGCAGTATTTT.

The chain uses TRBV5-1 and TRBJ2-4; 12 bases agree with TRBD1. With 0 bases clipped from V and 10 bases from J, the junction kept 8 bases outside the gene matches. The CDR3 extends over 16 amino acids. In germline, CDR1 is SGHRS, CDR2 YFSETQ. The CDR3 nucleotides are TGCGCCAGCAGCTTGGACGGGACAGGGGGCCGTAAGATTCAGTACTTC. Its translation is CASSLDGTGGRKIQYF.

The chain joins TRBV4-1 to TRBJ1-1; no firm D call. CDR1 and CDR2 (germline): MGHRA, YSYEKL. The CDR3 is 16 residues long. Trimming stripped 1 base from V and 2 bases from J, with 14 bases between. CDR3 loop: CASSQAAHGVNTEAFF. The CDR3 DNA reads as TGCGCCAGCAGCCAAGCCGCTCACGGGGTCAACACTGAAGCTTTCTTT.

This clonotype turned up a few times. The chain joins TRBV7-2 to TRBJ2-1; D is unclear. Trimming left V 4 bases short and J 8 bases short, with 9 bases between. Germline V gene lookup returns CDR1 SGHTA and CDR2 FQGNSA. CDR3 length: 12 amino acids. The chain's CDR3 is CASSSYLDEQFF. The DNA of the CDR3 is TGTGCCAGCAGCTCTTACTTAGATGAGCAGTTCTTC.

The chain employs TRBV6-1 and TRBJ1-6; D remains unclear. Trimming stripped 5 bases from V and 8 bases from J, with 16 bases between. Germline V gene data show CDR1 as MNHNS and CDR2 as SASEGT. The CDR3 consists of 15 residues. CDR3 in DNA: TGTGCCAGCAGTCGTCTGACGGGAGAAGATTCACCCCTCCACTTT. Its protein is CASSRLTGEDSPLHF.

The chain is built from TRBV20-1 and TRBJ2-3, with D perhaps TRBD1 or TRBD2 (5 bases each). The CDR3 is 15 amino acids. Trimming took 6 bases from V and 4 from J, leaving 20 bases between them. The germline V gene has CDR1 DFQATT and CDR2 SNEGSKA (reference sequence). As DNA, the CDR3 is TGCAGTGCGCCCCCGAACGGGGCCGCAGCAGATACGCAGTATTTT. It yields the protein CSAPPNGAAADTQYF.

The chain carries TRBV5-4 and TRBJ2-1; weak D call: TRBD2 (6 bases). Germline lookup yields CDR1 SGHNT and CDR2 YYREEE (reference sequence). CDR3 length: 11 amino acids. Deletions cut 7 bases from V and 8 bases from J, with 10 bases between. CDR3 in DNA: TGTGCCAGCGGGGCGGGATATGAGCAGTTCTTC. Protein sequence: CASGAGYEQFF. Looking up the rest from reference TRBV5-4 and TRBJ2-1 gives the full variable domain: ETGVTQSPTHLIKTRGQQVTLRCSSQSGHNTVSWYQQALGQGPQFIFQYYREEENGRGNFPPRFSGLQFPNYSSELNVNALELDDSALYLCASGAGYEQFFGPGTRLTVL.

This clonotype was seen at least ten times. This chain connects TRBV20-1 to TRBJ2-3; the match to TRBD2 covers 7 bases. Losses at the gene ends were 3 bases for V and 2 bases for J; bases not matched to a gene: 17. The CDR3 totals 18 residues. Germline V CDR1 and CDR2: DFQATT, SNEGSKA (reference sequence). CDR3 in DNA: TGCAGTGCTAGGGGACTAAGCGGGTCTAAAGGGGCCACAGATACGCAGTATTTT. This gives the protein CSARGLSGSKGATDTQYF.

The rearrangement joins TRBV2 to TRBJ1-6, with D tentatively TRBD1 (5 bases). Germline-derived CDR1 and CDR2 are SNHLY and FYNNEI. The CDR3 length is 13 residues. The V and J ends lost 8 bases and 8 bases respectively, with 13 bases between them. The CDR3 region is CASFRDGDSPLHF. The DNA for the CDR3 is TGTGCCAGCTTTAGGGACGGCGATTCACCCCTCCACTTT.

The chain couples TRBV25-1 to TRBJ2-3, with D hard to call. The germline V gene has CDR1 MGHDK and CDR2 SYGVNS. The V and J ends lost 4 bases and 5 bases respectively, with 10 bases between them. This CDR3 contains 13 residues. CDR3 residues: CASSVEWGDTQYF. DNA for the CDR3: TGTGCCAGCAGTGTGGAGTGGGGAGATACGCAGTATTTT.

This clonotype was seen a handful of times. The chain uses TRBV12-3 or TRBV12-4 and TRBJ2-7; D possibly uses TRBD1 or TRBD2 (6 bases each). Trimming stripped 6 bases from V and 5 bases from J, with 14 bases between. The CDR3 has 13 amino acids. CDR3 DNA sequence: TGTGCCAGCAGGCAAACAGGGAGGAACGAGCAGTACTTC. The encoded protein is CASRQTGRNEQYF.

The chain has TRBV4-3 and TRBJ2-5; 8 nucleotides line up with TRBD1. V dropped 1 base and J dropped 7; count of bases not matched to a gene: 8. The CDR3 covers 15 residues. CDR1 is LGHNA, CDR2 YSLEER, per germline. CDR3 sequence (DNA): TGCGCCAGCAGCCAAGCAGTTCAGGGGGCTGCGACCCAGTACTTC. Translating gives CASSQAVQGAATQYF.

This rearrangement joins TRBV12-3 or TRBV12-4 to TRBJ2-7, with D possibly matching TRBD1 (6 bases). Trimming cost V 3 bases and J 10 bases, with 13 bases left between them. The CDR3 length is 12 residues. CDR3 in amino acids: CASSFQGSLQYF. DNA for the CDR3: TGTGCCAGCAGTTTTCAGGGGTCCCTCCAGTACTTC.

This clonotype was counted a few times. J is TRBJ1-5 and V is TRBV12-3 or TRBV12-4, with TRBD1 identical over 8 bases. The CDR3 has 15 amino acids. After removal of 5 bases from V and 5 bases from J, the junction contained 8 bases not matched to a gene. For the CDR3, the DNA is TGTGCCAGCAGTGCCTGGACAGGGCGGGATCAGCCCCAGCATTTT. This sequence encodes CASSAWTGRDQPQHF.

This clonotype has more than one count but fewer than ten. The chain couples TRBV5-1 to TRBJ1-3; the D is unclear. V was shortened by 0 bases and J by 2 bases, with 6 bases between the two germline ends. The CDR3 is 14 residues long. From germline, CDR1 is SGHRS and CDR2 YFSETQ. CDR3 sequence reads: CASSLESPGNTIYF. CDR3 nucleotides: TGCGCCAGCAGCTTGGAATCCCCTGGAAACACCATATATTTT.

The genes are TRBV7-2 and TRBJ1-2, with TRBD1 matching over 7 bases. Germline trimming cut 3 bases from V and 4 bases from J; bases unmatched to any gene: 2. The CDR3 consists of 13 residues. CDR1 is SGHTA, CDR2 FQGNSA, per germline. In DNA form, the CDR3 reads TGTGCCAGCAGCTTCGACAGGGCCTATGGCTACACCTTC. It yields the protein CASSFDRAYGYTF.

This clonotype was seen at least ten times. The chain couples TRBV4-2 to TRBJ2-1; 15 nucleotides align to TRBD2. Germline V gene sequence: CDR1 LGHNA, CDR2 YNFKEQ. The CDR3 is 14 amino acids. With 8 bases clipped from V and 10 bases from J, the junction kept 6 bases outside the gene matches. The CDR3 sequence: CASAKGTSGGEQFF. The CDR3 coding sequence is TGTGCCAGCGCCAAAGGGACTAGCGGGGGGGAGCAGTTCTTC.

This sequence joins TRBV4-1 and TRBJ2-2; D is perhaps TRBD1 (6 bases). This CDR3 comprises 15 residues. V was pared by 5 bases and J by 4 bases, with 14 bases between. Germline assignment: CDR1 MGHRA and CDR2 YSYEKL. The CDR3 loop reads CASSARGGGTGELFF. CDR3 sequence (DNA): TGCGCCAGCAGCGCCCGAGGGGGTGGCACCGGGGAGCTGTTTTTT.